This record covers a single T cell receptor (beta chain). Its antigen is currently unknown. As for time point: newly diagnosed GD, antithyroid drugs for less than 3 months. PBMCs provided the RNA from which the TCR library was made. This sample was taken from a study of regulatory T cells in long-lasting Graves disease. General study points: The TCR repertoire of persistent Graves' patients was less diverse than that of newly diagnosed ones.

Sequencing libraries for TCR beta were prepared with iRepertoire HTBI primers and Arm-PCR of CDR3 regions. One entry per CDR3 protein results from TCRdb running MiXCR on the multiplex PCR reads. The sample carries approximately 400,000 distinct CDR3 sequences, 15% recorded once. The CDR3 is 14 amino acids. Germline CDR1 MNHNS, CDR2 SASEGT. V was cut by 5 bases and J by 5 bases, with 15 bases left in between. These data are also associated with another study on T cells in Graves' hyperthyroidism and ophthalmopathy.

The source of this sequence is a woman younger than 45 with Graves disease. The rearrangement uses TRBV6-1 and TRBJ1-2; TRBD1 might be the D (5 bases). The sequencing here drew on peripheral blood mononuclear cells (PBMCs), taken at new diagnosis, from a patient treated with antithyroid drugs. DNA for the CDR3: TGTGCCAGCAGTATGCGACGGGGGAGATATGGCTACACCTTC. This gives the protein CASSMRRGRYGYTF.